These T cell receptor beta chains were read from a single sample in a study of blood T cell repertoires in COVID-19. The protocol was immunoSEQ multiplex PCR, while the TCRdb copy is restricted to in-frame clones and leaves out a portion. Altogether about 220,000 clones are present, approximately 82% being singletons, with the ten largest covering about 3.9%. The sample consisted of peripheral blood. These receptors all stem from an elderly woman with acute or convalescent COVID-19. The CDR3 runs from the conserved cysteine through the conserved F or W.

V gene: TRBV6-5
CDR3 protein: CASSYGLQGEGKLFF

V gene: TRBV7-2
CDR3 protein: CASSTGQGWRTEAFF

V gene: TRBV7-8
CDR3 protein: CASSPDRFSYEQYF

V gene: TRBV5-5
CDR3 protein: CASSLVGGEGYTF

V gene: TRBV27
CDR3 protein: CASSLWPAGANVLTF

V gene: TRBV19
CDR3 protein: CASSISRDHGYTF

V gene: TRBV9
CDR3 protein: CASSVAGAGANVLTF

V gene: TRBV2
CDR3 protein: CASSEQGAGGELFF

V gene: TRBV5-4
CDR3 protein: CASSLVAATGNEQFF

V gene: TRBV5-4
CDR3 protein: CASNERQGGYTF

V gene: TRBV5-4
CDR3 protein: CASSLGTGRRNTIYF

V gene: TRBV14
CDR3 protein: CASSQQRGGTEAFF